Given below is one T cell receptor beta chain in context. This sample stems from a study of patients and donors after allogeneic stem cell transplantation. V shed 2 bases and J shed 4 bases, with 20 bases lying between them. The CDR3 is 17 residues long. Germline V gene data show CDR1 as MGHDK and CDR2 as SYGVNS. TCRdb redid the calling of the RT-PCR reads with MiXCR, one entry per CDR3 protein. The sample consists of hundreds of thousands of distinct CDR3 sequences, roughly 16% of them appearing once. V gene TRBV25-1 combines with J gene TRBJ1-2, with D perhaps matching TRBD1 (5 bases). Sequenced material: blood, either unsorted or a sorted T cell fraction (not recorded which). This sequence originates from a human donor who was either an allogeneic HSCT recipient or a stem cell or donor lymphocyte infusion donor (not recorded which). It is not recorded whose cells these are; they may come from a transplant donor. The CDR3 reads CASSERGEGRAAYGYTF. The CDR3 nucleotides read TGTGCCAGCAGTGAAAGAGGAGAGGGCAGGGCAGCCTATGGCTACACCTTC.